This T cell receptor beta chain was sequenced for a study of blood T cell repertoires in COVID-19. Study as a whole: PBMCs, B-cell-depleted T cells, or T cells were the source of the cDNA or gDNA that made up the material.

This clone was picked up one time. The CDR3 covers 14 residues. With 6 bases clipped from V and 2 bases from J, the junction kept 2 bases outside the gene matches. The V gene's germline CDR1 is MNHEY and CDR2 SVGAGI. Sequencing used immunoSEQ multiplex PCR; TCRdb keeps in-frame clones, though not all of them. The sample includes about 170,000 clones, about 85% seen only once; the top ten take around 24%. This receptor was identified in a man aged 60-69 years with acute or convalescent COVID-19. The rearrangement joins TRBV6-5 to TRBJ2-1, with 9 nucleotides matching TRBD1. The sample consisted of peripheral blood. This chain's CDR3 is CASSGTGTYNEQFF. The DNA of the CDR3 is TGTGCCAGCAGCGGGACAGGGACCTACAATGAGCAGTTCTTC.